This entry lists 27 T cell receptor beta chains sequenced from one sample in a study of blood T cell repertoires in COVID-19. Only in-frame clones appear in the TCRdb table, and some are missing; sequencing was by immunoSEQ multiplex PCR. The sample lists about 300,000 clones; 70% to 90% were seen once. Material for sequencing was PBMCs or T cells enriched from blood (not recorded which). The receptors stem from a man aged 25 to 40 who had recovered from COVID-19.

The chain carries TRBV29-1 and TRBJ2-3, with TRBD1 matching over 7 bases. Germline CDR1 is SQVTM and CDR2 is ANQGSEA. The CDR3 covers 13 residues. Trimming took 7 bases from V and 2 from J; bases not matched to a gene: 6. In DNA, the CDR3 is TGCAGCGCTGGACAGGTGGACACAGATACGCAGTATTTT. This encodes CSAGQVDTDTQYF.

This clone was detected only a few times. The chain uses TRBV18 and TRBJ1-1; 10 bases fit TRBD1. V dropped 4 bases and J dropped 4; count of bases not matched to a gene: 18. The CDR3 is made up of 19 amino acids. Germline loops: CDR1 KGHSH, CDR2 LQKENI. CDR3 amino acids: CASSRDFRTGGKTGTEAFF. The CDR3 nucleotides are TGTGCCAGCTCACGAGACTTCCGGACAGGGGGTAAGACAGGCACTGAAGCTTTCTTT.

This clone has a single count. The J gene is TRBJ1-6, the V gene TRBV18, with 8 nucleotides matching TRBD1. The CDR3 has 14 amino acids. Trimming at V came to 2 bases and at J to 9 bases, leaving 3 bases not matched to a gene. CDR1 is KGHSH, CDR2 LQKENI, per germline. This CDR3 reads CASSPGTGSSPLHF. Written as DNA, the CDR3 is TGTGCCAGCTCACCAGGGACAGGTAGTTCACCCCTCCACTTT.

The chain uses TRBV2 and TRBJ2-7; TRBD2 matches at 7 bases. CDR3 size: 15 residues. Unmatched junction bases numbered 10, after V lost 2 bases and J lost 6 bases. Germline V CDR1 and CDR2: SNHLY, FYNNEI. CDR3 bases: TGTGCCAGCAGTGAAAGTTTGGCGGGGGTGTCCGAGCAGTACTTC. As protein: CASSESLAGVSEQYF.

The chain uses TRBV9 and TRBJ1-2, with 9 bases fitting TRBD1. V lost 2 bases, J lost 9 bases, and 8 bases stayed unmatched. Looked up from germline, CDR1 is SGDLS and CDR2 is YYNGEE. The CDR3 has 14 residues. CDR3 nucleotide sequence: TGTGCCAGCAGCGTTCGGACAGGGGAGACGAGCTACACCTTC. It encodes CASSVRTGETSYTF.

The chain carries TRBV7-9 and TRBJ2-5; the match to TRBD2 covers 7 bases. The CDR3 is made up of 14 amino acids. Trimming removed 3 bases from V and 1 base from J; junction bases left unmatched: 2. Looked up from germline, CDR1 is SEHNR and CDR2 is FQNEAQ (reference sequence). In nucleotides, the CDR3 is TGTGCCAGCAGCTTGTGGACTAGCCAAGAGACCCAGTACTTC. Translation: CASSLWTSQETQYF. Drawing the rest from reference TRBV7-9 and TRBJ2-5, the complete variable domain is DTGVSQNPRHKITKRGQNVTFRCDPISEHNRLYWYRQTLGQGPEFLTYFQNEAQLEKSRLLSDRFSAERPKGSFSTLEIQRTEQGDSAMYLCASSLWTSQETQYFGPGTRLLVL.

This clone was found a few times. V and J are TRBV12-5 and TRBJ1-2, with TRBD1 as a possible D gene (6 bases). The CDR3 is 12 amino acids. The ends were cut back, 2 bases at V and 8 bases at J, with 9 bases in the middle. CDR1 is LGHNT and CDR2 is FRNRAP in the germline V gene. The CDR3 loop is CASGLPQGGYTF. CDR3 coding DNA: TGTGCTAGTGGTTTGCCCCAGGGGGGCTACACCTTC.

The chain recombines TRBV18 with TRBJ1-1; 7 nucleotides line up with TRBD1. With V trimmed by 3 bases and J by 3 bases, 4 bases remained unmatched. Germline assignment: CDR1 KGHSH and CDR2 LQKENI. This CDR3 comprises 14 residues. The DNA for the CDR3 is TGTGCCAGCTCACCGACTGGGACAGACACTGAAGCTTTCTTT. It encodes CASSPTGTDTEAFF.

This rearrangement joins TRBV2 to TRBJ1-4; 11 nucleotides agree with TRBD1. Germline assignment: CDR1 SNHLY and CDR2 FYNNEI. V dropped 6 bases and J dropped 5; count of bases not matched to a gene: 5. This CDR3 has 15 residues. This chain's CDR3 is CASSLRTGGNEKLFF. CDR3 in DNA: TGTGCCAGCAGCCTACGGACAGGGGGCAATGAAAAACTGTTTTTT.

The chain couples TRBV5-5 to TRBJ2-5, with TRBD1 identical over 7 bases. With V trimmed by 5 bases and J by 2 bases, 6 bases remained unmatched. Germline values: CDR1 SGHKS, CDR2 YYEKEE (reference sequence). CDR3 size: 14 residues. The CDR3 protein is CASRPTGSQETQYF. DNA for the CDR3: TGTGCCAGCAGACCGACAGGGTCTCAAGAGACCCAGTACTTC.

A single count supports this clone. This chain joins TRBV27 and TRBJ1-2; D perhaps matches TRBD1 (5 bases). CDR1 MNHEY and CDR2 SMNVEV come from the germline V gene (reference sequence). The CDR3 length is 13 residues. The germline V and J ends were trimmed by 0 bases and 7 bases, with 9 bases remaining between them. The CDR3 nucleotides read TGTGCCAGCAGTTTATCGGGGGGAGGTGGCTACACCTTC. Its protein product is CASSLSGGGGYTF.

This chain uses TRBV3-1 (or the pseudogene TRBV3-2) with TRBJ1-3; no definite D call. This CDR3 has 13 residues. The V and J ends lost 0 bases and 9 bases respectively, with 9 bases between them. Per the germline V gene, CDR1 is LGHDT and CDR2 is YNNKEL (reference sequence). CDR3 in amino acids: CASSQDFSGTIYF. In nucleotides, the CDR3 is TGTGCCAGCAGCCAAGATTTTAGTGGCACCATATATTTT.

V usage is TRBV5-6 and J usage is TRBJ2-5; D remains ambiguous. V was cut by 0 bases and J by 1 base, with 13 bases left in between. This CDR3 spans 16 amino acids. The V gene's germline CDR1 is SGHDT and CDR2 YYEEEE. Here the CDR3 reads CASSLALSRAQETQYF. DNA for the CDR3: TGTGCCAGCAGCTTGGCTCTTAGCAGAGCCCAAGAGACCCAGTACTTC.

The chain joins TRBV6-2 or TRBV6-3 to TRBJ1-2; no firm D call. CDR1 and CDR2 from the germline V gene are MNHEY and SVGEGT. The CDR3 sequence is 12 residues long. V shed 5 bases and J shed 6 bases, with 10 bases lying between them. CDR3 in DNA: TGTGCCAGCAGTGGACTGAGGGATGGCTACACCTTC. Protein sequence: CASSGLRDGYTF.

This clone was counted once. The chain carries TRBV5-6 and TRBJ1-2; D gene ambiguous. Trimming took off 0 bases at V and 0 bases at J, with 15 bases between the two ends. Germline CDR1 and CDR2: SGHDT and YYEEEE. The CDR3 extends over 17 amino acids. CDR3 DNA: TGTGCCAGCAGCTTGGAGGAGTTGTGGGTTCCTAACTATGGCTACACCTTC. Protein: CASSLEELWVPNYGYTF.

This clone was seen only a few times. The chain joins TRBV27 to TRBJ2-1; D is uncertain. Trimming pared 6 bases from V and 15 bases from J, leaving 12 bases between. The CDR3 totals 10 residues. CDR1 MNHEY and CDR2 SMNVEV come from the germline V gene (reference sequence). For the CDR3, the DNA is TGTGCCAGCAGGTCCAGTTTTTGGTTCTTC. The encoded protein is CASRSSFWFF.

V is TRBV2 and J is TRBJ2-2; D may be TRBD2 (5 bases). The germline V gene has CDR1 SNHLY and CDR2 FYNNEI. The CDR3 is 16 residues long. Trimming took 0 bases from V and 5 from J, leaving 13 bases between them. CDR3 amino acids: CASSEAGPEGTGELFF. For the CDR3, the DNA is TGTGCCAGCAGTGAAGCGGGCCCCGAGGGAACCGGGGAGCTGTTTTTT. Supplemented by reference TRBV2 and TRBJ2-2, the full variable domain reads EPEVTQTPSHQVTQMGQEVILRCVPISNHLYFYWYRQILGQKVEFLVSFYNNEISEKSEIFDDQFSVERPDGSNFTLKIRSTKLEDSAMYFCASSEAGPEGTGELFFGEGSRLTVL.

The chain links TRBV11-2 to TRBJ1-6; D is unclear. The CDR3 is made up of 13 amino acids. Germline assignment: CDR1 SGHAT and CDR2 FQNNGV. The ends were cut back, 5 bases at V and 8 bases at J, with 10 bases in the middle. The CDR3 spells CASSREPYSPLHF. The CDR3 nucleotides are TGTGCCAGCAGCCGGGAGCCGTATTCACCCCTCCACTTT.

As regards this clone: This sample includes further DNA sequences coding for the same CDR3. The chain carries TRBV7-9 and TRBJ1-1; 8 bases are a match to TRBD1. CDR1 and CDR2 from the germline V gene are SEHNR and FQNEAQ (reference sequence). This CDR3 has 14 residues. Trimming took 5 bases from V and 1 from J; bases not matched to a gene: 3. CDR3 region: CASSLGQGNTEAFF. The CDR3 DNA reads TGTGCCAGCAGCCTCGGACAGGGGAACACTGAAGCTTTCTTT.

The V and J genes are TRBV27 and TRBJ2-1; 7 bases agree with TRBD1. Trimming at V came to 4 bases and at J to 0 bases, leaving 3 bases not matched to a gene. This CDR3 is built from 15 residues. Germline V gene lookup returns CDR1 MNHEY and CDR2 SMNVEV (reference sequence). The CDR3 here is CASSWDSSSYNEQFF. The CDR3 DNA is TGTGCCAGCAGTTGGGACAGTAGCTCCTACAATGAGCAGTTCTTC.

The gene calls are TRBV11-2 and TRBJ1-2, with TRBD1 matching over 7 bases. The junction had 19 bases not matched to a gene; V was cut back by 7 bases and J by 8 bases. There are 16 residues in the CDR3. Germline values: CDR1 SGHAT, CDR2 FQNNGV. DNA of the CDR3: TGTGCCAGCACCAGTACAGGGGCAAGTTACCTATTGGGCTACACCTTC. Amino acids: CASTSTGASYLLGYTF.

V usage is TRBV23-1 and J usage is TRBJ1-4, with D uncertain. TRBV23-1 is filed as an ORF, its function uncertain. This CDR3 has 14 residues. Trimming removed 4 bases at V and 0 bases at J, with 6 bases between. CDR3 sequence (DNA): TGCGCCAGCAGTCTGGGCTCAACTAATGAAAAACTGTTTTTT. It encodes CASSLGSTNEKLFF.

This clone appeared once. The gene calls are TRBV29-1 and TRBJ1-2; 7 nucleotides line up with TRBD1. With 4 bases clipped from V and 4 bases from J, the junction kept 6 bases outside the gene matches. Per the germline V gene, CDR1 is SQVTM and CDR2 is ANQGSEA. The CDR3 loop spans 13 amino acids. CDR3 loop: CSVADRARYGYTF. In nucleotides, the CDR3 is TGCAGCGTTGCCGACAGGGCCCGCTATGGCTACACCTTC. The full variable domain, completed using reference TRBV29-1 and TRBJ1-2, is SAVISQKPSRDICQRGTSLTIQCQVDSQVTMMFWYRQQPGQSLTLIATANQGSEATYESGFVIDKFPISRPNLTFSTLTVSNMSPEDSSIYLCSVADRARYGYTFGSGTRLTVV.

This chain links TRBV5-1 with TRBJ1-2; D unclear. Trimming cost V 5 bases and J 6 bases, with 11 bases left between them. Germline CDR1 SGHRS, CDR2 YFSETQ. The CDR3 is 12 amino acids. CDR3 loop: CASSSGSDGYTF. The CDR3 DNA reads as TGCGCCAGCAGTTCCGGGTCAGATGGCTACACCTTC. The full variable domain, completed using reference TRBV5-1 and TRBJ1-2, is KAGVTQTPRYLIKTRGQQVTLSCSPISGHRSVSWYQQTPGQGLQFLFEYFSETQRNKGNFPGRFSGRQFSNSRSEMNVSTLELGDSALYLCASSSGSDGYTFGSGTRLTVV.

This clone was recorded a few times. Mismatch with germline at one junction end may stem from a read error. The rearrangement links TRBV30 to TRBJ1-2; D is undetermined. Germline V gene sequence: CDR1 GTSNPN, CDR2 SVGIG (reference sequence). The CDR3 covers 11 residues. The DNA for the CDR3 is TGTGCCTGGATCGTTAGGCGGGGTTTCCTCTTC. The encoded protein is CAWIVRRGFLF.

This clone was counted a single time. V gene TRBV30 combines with J gene TRBJ1-2; D unresolved. Looked up from germline, CDR1 is GTSNPN and CDR2 is SVGIG (reference sequence). The CDR3 is made up of 13 amino acids. V was pared by 1 base and J by 0 bases, with 6 bases between. The CDR3 DNA sequence: TGTGCCTGGAGTGCGGGAGCTAACTATGGCTACACCTTC. It translates to CAWSAGANYGYTF.

The chain links TRBV2 to TRBJ1-6; D is undetermined. V dropped 6 bases and J dropped 0 bases, with 6 bases sitting between them. Germline loops: CDR1 SNHLY, CDR2 FYNNEI. The CDR3 consists of 14 residues. The CDR3 bases are TGTGCCAGCAGCTTTAGCTCCTATAATTCACCCCTCCACTTT. Encoded protein: CASSFSSYNSPLHF.